Shown below are 14 T cell receptor beta chains from a single sample sequenced in a study of blood T cell repertoires in COVID-19 (dated by TCRdb to about 2020). Receptor amplification or capture employed the immunoSEQ multiplex PCR assay. TCRdb provides this immuneACCESS table in a form limited to in-frame rearrangements. Some clones are lacking; in checked studies, under half of them reflect an unresolved V gene, and why the rest are absent is not known. For this sample the table gives around 160,000 clones, of which approximately 86% were detected only once. The leading ten clones occupy roughly 8.2% of the sample. Sequencing was performed on peripheral blood. These TCRs come from a man in his sixties with acute or convalescent COVID-19.

The chain links TRBV27 to TRBJ2-7, with 7 bases lining up with TRBD1. This CDR3 is 14 amino acids long. The junction had 9 bases not matched to a gene; V was cut back by 6 bases and J by 4 bases. CDR1 and CDR2 (germline): MNHEY, SMNVEV (reference sequence). This chain's CDR3 is CASSQGGQSYEQYF. The CDR3 DNA reads TGTGCCAGCAGCCAAGGGGGCCAATCGTACGAGCAGTACTTC.

The table lists this clone with a few counts. Other nucleotide sequences from this sample produce the same CDR3. The chain is built from TRBV27 and TRBJ2-7; D not resolved. Trimming left V 3 bases short and J 0 bases short, with 9 bases between. This CDR3 is built from 14 residues. In germline, CDR1 is MNHEY, CDR2 SMNVEV (reference sequence). The DNA of the CDR3 is TGTGCCAGCAGTTTCCGTCCGAGCTCCTACGAGCAGTACTTC. Translated: CASSFRPSSYEQYF.

The V gene is TRBV9, the J gene TRBJ2-7; 13 positions agree with TRBD2. V lost 3 bases and J lost 0; bases outside the gene matches: 9. The CDR3 runs 18 residues. Germline V gene lookup returns CDR1 SGDLS and CDR2 YYNGEE. The CDR3 here is CASSAGLAGSALSYEQYF. CDR3 DNA: TGTGCCAGCAGCGCGGGACTAGCGGGAAGCGCACTCTCCTACGAGCAGTACTTC. The entire variable domain, with the rest obtained from reference TRBV9 and TRBJ2-7, is as follows: DSGVTQTPKHLITATGQRVTLRCSPRSGDLSVYWYQQSLDQGLQFLIQYYNGEERAKGNILERFSAQQFPDLHSELNLSSLELGDSALYFCASSAGLAGSALSYEQYFGPGTRLTVT.

The rearrangement uses TRBV3-1 (or the pseudogene TRBV3-2) and TRBJ1-6; D is unresolved. Between the trimmed V and J ends, which lost 2 bases and 8 bases, there was a span of 4 bases. Per the germline V gene, CDR1 is LGHDT and CDR2 is YNNKEL (reference sequence). This CDR3 comprises 12 residues. The CDR3 protein is CASSQQYSPLHF. The DNA of the CDR3 is TGTGCCAGCAGCCAACAATATTCACCCCTCCACTTT.

V is TRBV7-9 and J is TRBJ2-7; TRBD2 matches at 13 bases. The CDR3 runs to 14 residues. V lost 4 bases and J lost 4; bases outside the gene matches: 1. Germline lookup yields CDR1 SEHNR and CDR2 FQNEAQ (reference sequence). CDR3 sequence reads: CASSSGLAGYEQYF. CDR3 nucleotide sequence: TGTGCCAGCAGCTCGGGACTAGCGGGGTACGAGCAGTACTTC. The whole variable domain, remainder taken from reference TRBV7-9 and TRBJ2-7, is DTGVSQNPRHKITKRGQNVTFRCDPISEHNRLYWYRQTLGQGPEFLTYFQNEAQLEKSRLLSDRFSAERPKGSFSTLEIQRTEQGDSAMYLCASSSGLAGYEQYFGPGTRLTVT.

The rearrangement uses TRBV21-1 and TRBJ1-4. TRBV21-1 is shown as a pseudogene. There are 12 residues in the CDR3. CDR3 region: CASSATNEKLFF. The CDR3 bases are TGTGCCAGCTCTGCAACTAATGAAAAACTGTTTTTT.

The V call is TRBV6-5, the J call TRBJ1-1; tentatively, D is TRBD1 (5 bases). Germline V gene lookup returns CDR1 MNHEY and CDR2 SVGAGI. V shed 5 bases and J shed 1 base, with 14 bases lying between them. This CDR3 region has 15 residues. The CDR3 reads CASSPFRQTNTEAFF. The CDR3 DNA reads TGTGCCAGCAGTCCCTTTCGACAGACGAACACTGAAGCTTTCTTT.

This chain's CDR3 is CASSRDRGFPTGTGELFF. In DNA form, the CDR3 reads TGTGCCAGCAGCCGGGACAGGGGATTCCCTACCGGCACCGGGGAGCTGTTTTTT. The chain combines TRBV7-3 with TRBJ2-2, with 10 bases identical to TRBD1. This CDR3 has 18 residues. V was clipped by 5 bases and J by 4 bases; unmatched bases: 13. Germline loops: CDR1 SGHTA, CDR2 FQGTGA.

This clone was picked up a small number of times. The gene calls are TRBV11-2 and TRBJ1-2, with D possibly matching TRBD1 (6 bases). The CDR3 spans 14 residues. Germline V lookup: CDR1 SGHAT, CDR2 FQNNGV. The V and J ends lost 1 base and 4 bases respectively, with 10 bases between them. The CDR3 region has the DNA TGTGCCAGCAGCTTAGGGCAGGGGTCCTATGGCTACACCTTC. Translation gives CASSLGQGSYGYTF.

This clone was recorded only once. The rearrangement links TRBV12-5 to TRBJ2-7, with D possibly TRBD2 on 5 matching bases. Germline V lookup: CDR1 LGHNT, CDR2 FRNRAP. Trimming removed 3 bases at V and 2 bases at J, with 11 bases between. The length of the CDR3 is 14 residues. In DNA, the CDR3 is TGTGCTAGTGGTTTTGGAAGACTACCCTACGAGCAGTACTTC. Translating it yields CASGFGRLPYEQYF. Variable domain in full (rest from reference TRBV12-5 and TRBJ2-7): DARVTQTPRHKVTEMGQEVTMRCQPILGHNTVFWYRQTMMQGLELLAYFRNRAPLDDSGMPKDRFSAEMPDATLATLKIQPSEPRDSAVYFCASGFGRLPYEQYFGPGTRLTVT.

The table lists this clone with a count of one. The chain links TRBV29-1 to TRBJ2-1, with a possible D match to TRBD1 (6 bases). V was cut by 6 bases and J by 4 bases, with 10 bases left in between. Germline CDR1 reads SQVTM; CDR2 reads ANQGSEA. The CDR3 loop spans 12 amino acids. The CDR3 DNA is TGCAGCGTAGACCAGGGGTACAATGAGCAGTTCTTC. It translates to CSVDQGYNEQFF.

Only one count was recorded for this clone. The chain joins TRBV18 to TRBJ2-7, with 9 bases lining up with TRBD2. Germline V gives CDR1 KGHSH, CDR2 LQKENI. The CDR3 consists of 15 residues. The V and J ends lost 0 bases and 4 bases, in that order; junction bases with no gene match: 4. The CDR3 region has the DNA TGTGCCAGCTCACCACCGGCGGGAGGGGCGTACGAGCAGTACTTC. This encodes CASSPPAGGAYEQYF.

J is TRBJ1-1 and V is TRBV30; D not resolved. V was pared by 7 bases and J by 1 base, with 7 bases between. Germline loops: CDR1 GTSNPN, CDR2 SVGIG (reference sequence). This CDR3 has 11 amino acids. The CDR3 DNA reads TGTGCCTTCCACTCGAACACTGAAGCTTTCTTT. Translated, it gives CAFHSNTEAFF. The complete variable domain, with remaining parts taken from reference TRBV30 and TRBJ1-1, reads SQTIHQWPATLVQPVGSPLSLECTVEGTSNPNLYWYRQAAGRGLQLLFYSVGIGQISSEVPQNLSASRPQDRQFILSSKKLLLSDSGFYLCAFHSNTEAFFGQGTRLTVV.

The chain combines TRBV2 with TRBJ1-2; possibly TRBD1 for D (6 bases). The germline CDR1 and CDR2 sequences are SNHLY and FYNNEI. This CDR3 is 15 amino acids long. V shed 6 bases and J shed 1 base, with 15 bases lying between them. CDR3: CASRLGGAINYGYTF. CDR3 in DNA: TGTGCCAGCAGGTTGGGGGGGGCGATTAACTATGGCTACACCTTC.